Shown below are 21 T cell receptor beta chains from a single sample sequenced in a study of metastatic and nonmetastatic thyroid tumors (dated by TCRdb to the early 2020s). Library method: PCR. The instrument given in TCRdb is Illumina HiSeq 4000. The public reads were reprocessed in TCRdb via fastp at Q25 and MiXCR, keeping in-frame beta chains. The sample profile shows 11,000 or so clones; roughly 26% of them were found once. The leading ten clones occupy about 9.1% of the sample. No patient had received any treatment before thyroid surgery. The sequencing sample was made of tumor tissue. These receptors originate from a female donor with papillary thyroid cancer or a benign thyroid nodule (not recorded which). Some clones in this sample may be carry-over from other donors' samples.

The V gene is TRBV6-6, the J gene TRBJ2-7, with TRBD2 matching 14 bases. The CDR3 is 16 amino acids. Trimming cost V 0 bases and J 7 bases; bases outside gene matches: 5. Looked up from germline, CDR1 is MNHNY and CDR2 is SVGAGI (reference sequence). Written as DNA, the CDR3 is TGTGCCAGCAGTTACTCGAGGACTAGCGGGGGGTATGAGCAGTACTTC. Translation gives CASSYSRTSGGYEQYF.

The rearrangement links TRBV6-1 to TRBJ1-4; TRBD1 agrees at 7 bases. The CDR3 length is 12 residues. The germline V gene has CDR1 MNHNS and CDR2 SASEGT. Trimming cost V 4 bases and J 13 bases; bases outside gene matches: 6. The CDR3 is CASSAGTVGLFF. The CDR3 DNA is TGTGCCAGCAGTGCCGGGACAGTGGGACTGTTTTTT.

The chain joins TRBV11-2 to TRBJ1-4; D is unclear. The CDR3 loop spans 15 amino acids. The germline CDR1 and CDR2 sequences are SGHAT and FQNNGV. Trimming pared 7 bases from V and 8 bases from J, leaving 20 bases between. CDR3 in DNA: TGTGCCAGCAAAATAGGACCCGCTAGTGGAGAAAAACTGTTTTTT. Translated, it gives CASKIGPASGEKLFF.

This clone was picked up a small number of times. The chain carries TRBV12-3 or TRBV12-4 and TRBJ2-7; D ambiguous. This CDR3 has 12 residues. The V end was cut by 5 bases, the J end by 7 bases, with 12 bases between. Here the CDR3 reads CASSRTTLEQYF. For the CDR3, the DNA is TGTGCCAGCAGTCGAACCACCTTGGAGCAGTACTTC.

The V call is TRBV11-1, the J call TRBJ2-1; 10 bases are shared with TRBD1. This CDR3 comprises 15 residues. From germline, CDR1 is SGHAT and CDR2 FQDESV (reference sequence). Trimming at V came to 5 bases and at J to 4 bases, leaving 5 bases not matched to a gene. The CDR3 is CASSPTGGLYNEQFF. The CDR3 nucleotides are TGTGCCAGCAGCCCGACAGGGGGCCTTTACAATGAGCAGTTCTTC.

The gene calls are TRBV11-2 and TRBJ1-6; 7 nucleotides agree with TRBD1. The length of the CDR3 is 15 residues. The V gene's germline CDR1 is SGHAT and CDR2 FQNNGV. Germline trimming cut 4 bases from V and 10 bases from J; bases unmatched to any gene: 10. The chain's CDR3 is CASSSPGQRGSPLHF. CDR3 DNA sequence: TGTGCCAGCAGCTCACCGGGACAGAGAGGCTCACCCCTCCACTTT. Supplemented by reference TRBV11-2 and TRBJ1-6, the full variable domain reads EAGVAQSPRYKIIEKRQSVAFWCNPISGHATLYWYQQILGQGPKLLIQFQNNGVVDDSQLPKDRFSAERLKGVDSTLKIQPAKLEDSAVYLCASSSPGQRGSPLHFGNGTRLTVT.

This clone was recorded only once. The V gene is TRBV11-2, the J gene TRBJ1-1; TRBD1 agrees at 7 bases. Trimming at V came to 1 base and at J to 1 base, leaving 0 bases not matched to a gene. The CDR3 consists of 14 residues. Germline CDR1 SGHAT, CDR2 FQNNGV. The DNA of the CDR3 is TGTGCCAGCAGCTTAGGGACAGGGAACACTGAAGCTTTCTTT. The encoded protein is CASSLGTGNTEAFF.

The chain is built from TRBV20-1 and TRBJ2-5; 7 bases are a match to TRBD2. Trimming removed 6 bases from V and 2 bases from J; junction bases left unmatched: 9. This CDR3 has 14 amino acids. Germline assignment: CDR1 DFQATT and CDR2 SNEGSKA (reference sequence). The CDR3 loop is CSAERPSGQETQYF. DNA of the CDR3: TGCAGTGCCGAGAGGCCTAGCGGACAAGAGACCCAGTACTTC.

The chain combines TRBV2 with TRBJ1-2; no clear D. The V end lost 7 bases, the J end lost 4 bases, and 10 bases lay between the germline ends. Germline loops: CDR1 SNHLY, CDR2 FYNNEI. The CDR3 is 12 amino acids. The CDR3 DNA reads TGTGCCAGCATCGGGCCGGTCTATGGCTACACCTTC. This codes for CASIGPVYGYTF.

A few counts support this clone. The chain couples TRBV6-2 or TRBV6-3 to TRBJ2-2, with TRBD2 matching 11 bases. The germline V gene encodes CDR1 MNHEY and CDR2 SVGEGT. The CDR3 is 15 residues long. After removal of 2 bases from V and 6 bases from J, the junction contained 2 bases not matched to a gene. The chain's CDR3 is CASSYGLAGPGELFF. CDR3 DNA sequence: TGTGCCAGCAGTTACGGACTAGCGGGCCCCGGGGAGCTGTTTTTT.

This clone came up a few times. The V gene is TRBV12-3 or TRBV12-4, the J gene TRBJ2-3; D remains unclear. The CDR3 totals 14 residues. Trimming took 2 bases from V and 2 from J, leaving 8 bases between them. The CDR3 spells CASSLNRYTDTQYF. The CDR3 nucleotides read TGTGCCAGCAGTTTAAACCGATACACAGATACGCAGTATTTT.

This clone counts as medium-sized. The chain recombines TRBV6-1 with TRBJ2-7; 7 nucleotides align to TRBD2. The CDR3 sequence is 13 residues long. The V gene's germline CDR1 is MNHNS and CDR2 SASEGT. J was trimmed by 3 bases and V by 8 bases; bases with no gene match: 7. DNA of the CDR3: TGTGCCAGCCAGCGGGGAGGTGTCTACGAGCAGTACTTC. It translates to CASQRGGVYEQYF.

This chain connects TRBV6-1 to TRBJ1-3, with 7 nucleotides matching TRBD1. The CDR3 spans 14 residues. The V gene end was trimmed by 6 bases and the J gene end by 4 bases; junction bases not matched to a gene: 6. The germline V gene encodes CDR1 MNHNS and CDR2 SASEGT. The CDR3 spells CASRTQGVGNTIYF. As DNA, the CDR3 is TGTGCCAGCAGAACTCAGGGGGTCGGAAACACCATATATTTT.

In this sample, this clone turned up a few times. This CDR3 reads CASRATGWRGYTF. The CDR3 coding sequence is TGTGCCAGCAGGGCTACGGGGTGGCGGGGCTACACCTTC. The V gene is TRBV6-4, the J gene TRBJ1-2; D remains ambiguous. The germline gives CDR1 MRHNA, CDR2 SNTAGT. V lost 6 bases and J 8 bases, leaving 16 bases between the germline ends. The CDR3 spans 13 residues.

This clone came up many times. V usage is TRBV6-1 and J usage is TRBJ2-7; 8 bases are a match to TRBD1. The CDR3 runs 14 residues. The V gene end was trimmed by 8 bases and the J gene end by 2 bases; junction bases not matched to a gene: 8. The germline CDR1 and CDR2 sequences are MNHNS and SASEGT. The DNA for the CDR3 is TGTGCCAGCTCAAGGGACAGGAATACCTACGAGCAGTACTTC. Residues: CASSRDRNTYEQYF.

This clone came up many times. The germline gene is not matched at one end of the junction; a read error may be the cause. This chain links TRBV12-3 or TRBV12-4 with TRBJ2-1; the D gene could be TRBD1 or TRBD2 (6 bases each). This CDR3 has 13 residues. The CDR3 DNA sequence: TGTGCCAGCGGTTTGGGGGCGGGGAATGAGCAGTTCTTC. Its protein is CASGLGAGNEQFF.

CDR3 sequence: CASSDAARDEQYF. In nucleotides, the CDR3 is TGTGCCAGCAGTGACGCCGCTAGAGACGAGCAGTACTTC. The V gene is TRBV25-1, the J gene TRBJ2-7; D is unresolved. Germline loops: CDR1 MGHDK, CDR2 SYGVNS. Trimming removed 3 bases from V and 5 bases from J, with 11 bases in between. This CDR3 has 13 residues.

By share of the sample, this clone is medium-sized. The chain carries TRBV20-1 and TRBJ2-7; possible D gene TRBD1, 6 bases. The germline V gene has CDR1 DFQATT and CDR2 SNEGSKA (reference sequence). The CDR3 is 12 amino acids. Deletions cut 5 bases from V and 6 bases from J, with 14 bases between. The CDR3 DNA is TGCAGTGCTCAGAAACAGGGTACCGAGCAGTACTTC. Translating it yields CSAQKQGTEQYF.

The chain carries TRBV7-2 and TRBJ2-7, with D possibly matching TRBD2 (7 bases). V was cut by 5 bases and J by 2 bases, with 16 bases left in between. The CDR3 consists of 15 residues. In germline, CDR1 is SGHTA, CDR2 FQGNSA. CDR3 residues: CASSPMGGTTYEQYF. CDR3 coding DNA: TGTGCCAGCAGCCCCATGGGGGGGACAACCTACGAGCAGTACTTC.

This rearrangement joins TRBV7-2 to TRBJ1-1, with no clear D. The CDR3 is made up of 12 amino acids. Germline-derived CDR1 and CDR2 are SGHTA and FQGNSA. V shed 1 base and J shed 5 bases, with 5 bases lying between them. The CDR3 coding sequence is TGTGCCAGCAGCTTAGGACGAACTGAAGCTTTCTTT. The encoded protein is CASSLGRTEAFF.

This clone was detected ten times or more. V is TRBV5-4 and J is TRBJ2-5; 10 nucleotides agree with TRBD1. Germline V gene lookup returns CDR1 SGHNT and CDR2 YYREEE (reference sequence). CDR3 size: 14 residues. Losses at the gene ends were 4 bases for V and 2 bases for J; bases not matched to a gene: 2. The CDR3 nucleotides read TGTGCCAGCAGCACGGGACAGGGGCAAGAGACCCAGTACTTC. It translates to CASSTGQGQETQYF.